This T cell receptor beta chain was sequenced for a study of blood T cell repertoires in COVID-19. Study overall: Some COVID-19 samples were acute and others convalescent; all came from the United States, Italy and Spain.

Here immunoSEQ multiplex PCR was the method, and the copy in TCRdb shows in-frame clones only, minus some. The table shows about 280,000 clones, with approximately 86% occurring only once. Trimming cost V 4 bases and J 3 bases, with 4 bases left between them. The length of the CDR3 is 11 residues. Sequenced material: peripheral blood. The chain combines TRBV12-3 or TRBV12-4 with TRBJ2-7, with D uncertain. The receptor's source is a woman between 65 and 79 years old with COVID-19, enrolled during active disease. For the CDR3, the DNA is TGTGCCAGCAGTTCTTACTACGAGCAGTACTTC. Its protein product is CASSSYYEQYF.